The rows below give T cell receptor beta chains drawn from one sample of a study of blood T cell repertoires in COVID-19. Repertoires were generated with immunoSEQ multiplex PCR, while TCRdb's copy carries only in-frame clones and drops some. Of about 260,000 clones detected, approximately 85% appear once; the ten largest clones hold approximately 2.1%. Sequencing was carried out using PBMCs or T cells enriched from blood (not recorded which). The receptor source for this set is a woman aged 50 to 60 who had recovered from COVID-19. Both conserved end residues are part of each CDR3. D genes are given only for firm matches. Part of the rows lack a size; the others show once, few, many or a class for expanded clones.

clone_size	cdr3_length	v_call	d_call	j_call	cdr3_nt	cdr3_aa
-	15	TRBV13	TRBD2	TRBJ2-1	TGTGCCAGCAGAATCAGAGCGGGGCTATACAATGAGCAGTTCTTC	CASRIRAGLYNEQFF
-	16	TRBV27	TRBD2	TRBJ2-2	TGTGCCAGCAGACCGGGACTAGCGGCCTCCACCGGGGAGCTGTTTTTT	CASRPGLAASTGELFF
-	14	TRBV10-2	TRBD1	TRBJ2-7	TGCGCCAGCAGGGACAGGGGGCGGCAATACGAGCAGTACTTC	CASRDRGRQYEQYF
-	15	TRBV5-8	TRBD1	TRBJ1-5	TGTGCCAGCAGCCCGGGACAGGGGATGGATCAGCCCCAGCATTTT	CASSPGQGMDQPQHF
-	13	TRBV30	-	TRBJ1-4	TGTGCCTGGAGTGCGTATAGGAGGGAAAAACTGTTTTTT	CAWSAYRREKLFF
-	14	TRBV19	-	TRBJ2-7	TGTGCCAGTAGTATAGGCAGGAACTCCTACGAGCAGTACTTC	CASSIGRNSYEQYF
few	15	TRBV6-5	TRBD2	TRBJ2-7	TGTGCCAGCAGTACGACTAGCGGAGAAACCTACGAGCAGTACTTC	CASSTTSGETYEQYF
-	15	TRBV19	TRBD2	TRBJ2-3	TGTGCCAGTAGTATAGGTGTAGCGGGGTTAGATACGCAGTATTTT	CASSIGVAGLDTQYF
once	13	TRBV28	-	TRBJ1-2	TGTGCCAGCAGTTTTCAGGGTGTCTATGGCTACACCTTC	CASSFQGVYGYTF
-	15	TRBV6-2/TRBV6-3	TRBD2	TRBJ2-5	TGTGCCAGCAGTTACTCAGGACTAGACCAAGAGACCCAGTACTTC	CASSYSGLDQETQYF
-	15	TRBV19	TRBD2	TRBJ2-1	TGTGCCAGTAGTACTAGCGGGAGTCCCCACAATGAGCAGTTCTTC	CASSTSGSPHNEQFF
-	15	TRBV5-8	TRBD2	TRBJ2-7	TGTGCCAGCAGCCCGGGACTAGCGAACGTTTACGAGCAGTACTTC	CASSPGLANVYEQYF
-	11	TRBV2	-	TRBJ1-6	TGTGCCAGCAGTGAGCGGTCCACCCTCCACTTT	CASSERSTLHF
-	16	TRBV9	-	TRBJ1-4	TGTGCCAGCAGCCCCACCCCGGGAGCAACTAATGAAAAACTGTTTTTT	CASSPTPGATNEKLFF
-	14	TRBV19	-	TRBJ1-1	TGTGCCAGTAGTACGGACAGCCTGAACACTGAAGCTTTCTTT	CASSTDSLNTEAFF
-	15	TRBV19	-	TRBJ2-5	TGTGCCAGTAGCCCCAGGGGCGCGGGAGAAGAGACCCAGTACTTC	CASSPRGAGEETQYF
-	15	TRBV2	-	TRBJ1-6	TGTGCCAGCAGAGAGACTGGACAGAATAATTCACCCCTCCACTTT	CASRETGQNNSPLHF
-	15	TRBV7-9	-	TRBJ2-7	TGTGCCAGCAGCCCCCGGGACAAACCCCTGTACGAGCAGTACTTC	CASSPRDKPLYEQYF
-	12	TRBV30	-	TRBJ1-1	TGTGCCTGGAGGGACAGGAACACTGAAGCTTTCTTT	CAWRDRNTEAFF
once	18	TRBV7-8	TRBD1	TRBJ1-2	TGTGCCAGCAGCCGGACCGGGACAGGGGGCCATACCACCTTTGGCTACACCTTC	CASSRTGTGGHTTFGYTF
-	13	TRBV19	TRBD1	TRBJ1-1	TGTGCCAGTAGTCCGACAGGGATAACTGAAGCTTTCTTT	CASSPTGITEAFF
-	13	TRBV6-5	-	TRBJ1-1	TGTGCCAGCAGAAGTATCCAGACTGGGAGGGCTTTCTTT	CASRSIQTGRAFF
-	13	TRBV9	-	TRBJ1-2	TGTGCCAGCAGCTCCGGTTCCGGTTATGGCTACACCTTC	CASSSGSGYGYTF
-	14	TRBV7-9	TRBD1	TRBJ2-5	TGTGCCAGCAGCTATGGGACAGGGAGCGAGACCCAGTACTTC	CASSYGTGSETQYF
-	16	TRBV5-1	-	TRBJ2-5	TGCGCCAGCAGCCAAACGGGGCAGGGAGGCCAAGAGACCCAGTACTTC	CASSQTGQGGQETQYF
once	15	TRBV28	TRBD1	TRBJ2-1	TGTGCCAGCAGTCCCTGGACAGGGGGTAACAATGAGCAGTTCTTC	CASSPWTGGNNEQFF
once	15	TRBV7-6	TRBD1	TRBJ1-6	TGTGCCAGCAGCCGCACAGGGGGTAGGAATTCACCCCTCCACTTT	CASSRTGGRNSPLHF
-	16	TRBV19	-	TRBJ2-7	TGTGCCAGTAGTATAGGTAGTAGGGCGGGATCCTACGAGCAGTACTTC	CASSIGSRAGSYEQYF
few	15	TRBV7-9	TRBD2	TRBJ2-5	TGTGCCAGCAGCTTAGATGGACTAGTCCAAGAGACCCAGTACTTC	CASSLDGLVQETQYF